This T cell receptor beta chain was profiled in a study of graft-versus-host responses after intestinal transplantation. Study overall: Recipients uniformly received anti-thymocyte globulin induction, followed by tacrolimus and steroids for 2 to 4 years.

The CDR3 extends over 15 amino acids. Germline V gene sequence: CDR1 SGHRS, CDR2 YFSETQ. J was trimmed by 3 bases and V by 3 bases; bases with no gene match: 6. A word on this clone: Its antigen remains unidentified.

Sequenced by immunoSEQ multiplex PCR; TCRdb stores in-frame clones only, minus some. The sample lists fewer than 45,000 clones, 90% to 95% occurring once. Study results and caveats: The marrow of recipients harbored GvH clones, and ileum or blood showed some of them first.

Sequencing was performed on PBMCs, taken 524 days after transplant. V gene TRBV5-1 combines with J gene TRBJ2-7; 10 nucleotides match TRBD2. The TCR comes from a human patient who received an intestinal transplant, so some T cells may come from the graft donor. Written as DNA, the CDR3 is TGCGCCAGCAGCTCCTCTAGCGGGAGTATCTACGAGCAGTACTTC. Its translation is CASSSSSGSIYEQYF.